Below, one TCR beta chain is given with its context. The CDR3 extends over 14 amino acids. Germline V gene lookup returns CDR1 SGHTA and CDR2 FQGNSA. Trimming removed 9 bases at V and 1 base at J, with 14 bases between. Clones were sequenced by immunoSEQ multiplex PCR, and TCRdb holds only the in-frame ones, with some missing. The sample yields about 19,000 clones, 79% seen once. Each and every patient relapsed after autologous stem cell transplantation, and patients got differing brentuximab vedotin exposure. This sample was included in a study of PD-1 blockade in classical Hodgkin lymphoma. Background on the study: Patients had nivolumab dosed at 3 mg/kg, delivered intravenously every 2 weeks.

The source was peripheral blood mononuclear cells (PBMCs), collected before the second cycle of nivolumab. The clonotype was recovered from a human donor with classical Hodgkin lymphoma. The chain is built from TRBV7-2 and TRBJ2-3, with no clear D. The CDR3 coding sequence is TGTGCCAGTGTATTTAGATGGGGCACAGATACGCAGTATTTT. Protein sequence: CASVFRWGTDTQYF.